The 12 T cell receptor beta chains below come from one sample, sequenced in a study of technical replicates of blood from several donors. Sequencing was performed with immunoSEQ multiplex PCR; in TCRdb, only in-frame clones are kept and a portion is missing. In the table there are tens of thousands of clones, approximately 90% of which are singletons. The sequenced sample was T cells isolated from PBMCs. The origin of the receptors is a human donor in good health.

The CDR3 DNA is TGCGCCAGCAGCCGGGACAGGGTGTACGAGCAGTACTTC. Translated: CASSRDRVYEQYF. The chain links TRBV10-1 to TRBJ2-7, with 9 bases that match TRBD1. This CDR3 contains 13 residues. From germline, CDR1 is WNHNN and CDR2 SYGVQD (reference sequence). The trim removed 6 bases at V and 4 bases at J, leaving 4 bases unmatched.

The rearrangement uses TRBV27 and TRBJ2-5; 9 bases are a match to TRBD2. Per germline, CDR1 MNHEY and CDR2 SMNVEV (reference sequence). CDR3 size: 15 residues. Losses at the gene ends were 5 bases for V and 5 bases for J; bases not matched to a gene: 9. CDR3 bases: TGTGCCAGCAGTAGGGCGGGAGGGCGGGGGGAGACCCAGTACTTC. Translation: CASSRAGGRGETQYF.

The chain links TRBV2 to TRBJ1-2; D is ambiguous. Germline V gene data show CDR1 as SNHLY and CDR2 as FYNNEI. This CDR3 has 12 residues. V was cut by 6 bases and J by 2 bases, with 7 bases left in between. The CDR3 DNA sequence: TGTGCCAGCAGAAGACAAAACTATGGCTACACCTTC. Translation gives CASRRQNYGYTF.

CDR3 residues: CASSLVVGRNTEAFF. CDR3 sequence (DNA): TGTGCCAGCAGCTTGGTCGTTGGGAGGAACACTGAAGCTTTCTTT. The chain couples TRBV5-4 to TRBJ1-1; D is unresolved. CDR3 length equals 15 residues. V was pared by 0 bases and J by 1 base, with 10 bases between. Germline CDR1 and CDR2: SGHNT and YYREEE (reference sequence).

In regard to this clone: An end of the junction does not agree with germline; a read error may underlie this. This chain links TRBV29-1 with TRBJ2-1; D call uncertain. The length of the CDR3 is 14 residues. The germline CDR1 and CDR2 sequences are SQVTM and ANQGSEA. The CDR3: CSYEFWASSNEQFF. CDR3 bases: TGCAGCTACGAATTTTGGGCTTCCTCCAATGAGCAGTTCTTC.

The rearrangement joins TRBV28 to TRBJ2-1; a possible D gene is TRBD1 (5 bases). Trimming took 3 bases from V and 3 from J, leaving 36 bases between them. The CDR3 has 23 residues. CDR1 is MDHEN and CDR2 is SYDVKM in the germline V gene. The CDR3 sequence is CASSFIGQPPLGHRSRYYNEQFF. In DNA, the CDR3 is TGTGCCAGCAGTTTTATAGGACAACCCCCATTAGGCCACAGGTCCCGATACTACAATGAGCAGTTCTTC.

Concerning this clone itself: The junction does not match germline at one end; this may be a read error. The gene calls are TRBV7-9 and TRBJ1-2, with a tentative D call TRBD1 (5 bases). CDR3 length equals 12 residues. Germline lookup yields CDR1 SEHNR and CDR2 FQNEAQ (reference sequence). The CDR3 sequence is CASSSDRFLLSF. The CDR3 coding sequence is TGTGCCAGCAGCTCCGACAGATTCCTACTATCCTTC.

The chain links TRBV5-1 to TRBJ1-5; D ambiguous. V was pared by 6 bases and J by 1 base, with 17 bases between. The CDR3 extends over 16 amino acids. CDR1 and CDR2 (germline): SGHRS, YFSETQ. The CDR3 coding sequence is TGCGCCAGCACAAAACCTGGCAGTCAGAGCAATCAGCCCCAGCATTTT. The encoded protein is CASTKPGSQSNQPQHF.

The rearrangement uses TRBV6-1 and TRBJ1-1; D is unresolved. CDR3 length: 14 amino acids. V was pared by 1 base and J by 7 bases, with 13 bases between. Germline V gene sequence: CDR1 MNHNS, CDR2 SASEGT. The CDR3 loop reads CASSEDLRRDEAFF. CDR3 bases: TGTGCCAGCAGTGAAGACCTAAGGCGGGATGAAGCTTTCTTT.

The chain employs TRBV4-1 and TRBJ1-3; 10 positions match TRBD1. CDR1 is MGHRA and CDR2 is YSYEKL in the germline V gene. V trimming: 3 bases; J trimming: 5 bases; junction bases outside the gene matches: 7. The CDR3 sequence is 16 residues long. CDR3 sequence reads: CASSQTDRGPRNTIYF. The CDR3 DNA reads as TGCGCCAGCAGCCAGACCGACAGGGGGCCGCGAAACACCATATATTTT.

This clone was counted a single time. CDR3 DNA: TGTGCCAGTAGTACCTATAGCCACGAGACCCAGTACTTC. It specifies CASSTYSHETQYF. V usage is TRBV19 and J usage is TRBJ2-5, with no clear D. This CDR3 is 13 amino acids long. Germline V CDR1 and CDR2: LNHDA, SQIVND (reference sequence). Deletions cut 4 bases from V and 5 bases from J, with 11 bases between. The full variable domain, with the rest looked up from reference TRBV19 and TRBJ2-5, is DGGITQSPKYLFRKEGQNVTLSCEQNLNHDAMYWYRQDPGQGLRLIYYSQIVNDFQKGDIAEGYSVSREKKESFPLTVTSAQKNPTAFYLCASSTYSHETQYFGPGTRLLVL.

The genes are TRBV27 and TRBJ2-5; 9 nucleotides agree with TRBD2. With V trimmed by 7 bases and J by 5 bases, 11 bases remained unmatched. Germline V gene lookup returns CDR1 MNHEY and CDR2 SMNVEV (reference sequence). CDR3 length: 15 residues. The CDR3 is CASTPIAGVVETQYF. CDR3 DNA sequence: TGTGCCAGCACCCCTATAGCGGGAGTGGTGGAGACCCAGTACTTC.